Listed below are T cell receptor beta chains from one sample, sequenced in a study of identical twins. Each CDR3 protein gets one entry after TCRdb re-called the 5' RACE reads with MiXCR. This table has 500,000 to 650,000 distinct CDR3 sequences, 20% to 25% appearing once. The data were also submitted as part of a second study, on yellow fever vaccine responses in identical twins.

Material for sequencing was CD4+ T cells sorted from blood. The receptors here all came from a woman under 30 in good health. CDR3s include the opening cysteine and the closing phenylalanine or tryptophan. Fields, in order: J gene, clone size, D gene, V gene, CDR3 DNA, CDR3 protein. The D gene is left open where the match is weak. For some rows the clone size is stated as once, few or many, or as a class when expanded; others skip it.

j_call: TRBJ1-1
clone_size: few
d_call: .
v_call: TRBV20-1
cdr3_nt: TGCAGTGCTAGGGGGGATGTTGAAGCTTTCTTT
cdr3_aa: CSARGDVEAFF

j_call: TRBJ1-4
clone_size: .
d_call: .
v_call: TRBV13
cdr3_nt: TGTGCCAGCAGCCCCCGGGACACAGATAATGAAAAACTGTTTTTT
cdr3_aa: CASSPRDTDNEKLFF

j_call: TRBJ2-2
clone_size: few
d_call: .
v_call: TRBV12-3/TRBV12-4
cdr3_nt: TGTGCCAGCAGTTTAGGAGAGCGGACTTCGAACACCGGGGAGCTGTTTTTT
cdr3_aa: CASSLGERTSNTGELFF

j_call: TRBJ2-5
clone_size: .
d_call: .
v_call: TRBV7-8
cdr3_nt: TGTGCCAGCAGCCCCCAAATGGGGGGGCCGGGCTGGGAGACCCAGTACTTC
cdr3_aa: CASSPQMGGPGWETQYF

j_call: TRBJ2-3
clone_size: .
d_call: TRBD2
v_call: TRBV7-6
cdr3_nt: TGTGCCAGCAGCTCGACTAGCGGGATTAGCACAGATACGCAGTATTTT
cdr3_aa: CASSSTSGISTDTQYF

j_call: TRBJ1-1
clone_size: few
d_call: .
v_call: TRBV12-3/TRBV12-4
cdr3_nt: TGTGCCAGCAGTAGAGGGACAAGTGGGTCTTTCTTT
cdr3_aa: CASSRGTSGSFF

j_call: TRBJ1-1
clone_size: few
d_call: .
v_call: TRBV29-1
cdr3_nt: TGCAGCGTGGCAGGTACCACTGAAGCTTTCTTT
cdr3_aa: CSVAGTTEAFF

j_call: TRBJ2-5
clone_size: once
d_call: .
v_call: TRBV7-9
cdr3_nt: TGTGCCAGCAGCCCCTGGCCGGGGCGGGTGGGAGAGACCCAGTACTTC
cdr3_aa: CASSPWPGRVGETQYF

j_call: TRBJ2-2
clone_size: many
d_call: .
v_call: TRBV7-9
cdr3_nt: TGCGCCAGCAGCTTGGCGGGACTCAACACCGGGGAGCTGTTTTTT
cdr3_aa: CASSLAGLNTGELFF

j_call: TRBJ2-2
clone_size: once
d_call: .
v_call: TRBV20-1
cdr3_nt: TGCTGCGCTAGAGATATAGGACAGACGAACACCGGGGAGCTGTTTTTT
cdr3_aa: CCARDIGQTNTGELFF

j_call: TRBJ2-1
clone_size: .
d_call: TRBD1
v_call: TRBV7-7
cdr3_nt: TGTGCCAGCAGCTCCCTCTCCGGACAGGGATTGGGTGAGCAGTTCTTC
cdr3_aa: CASSSLSGQGLGEQFF

j_call: TRBJ2-3
clone_size: many
d_call: .
v_call: TRBV5-1
cdr3_nt: TGCGCCAGCAGGGTCACTATTGGGGCAGATACGCAGTATTTT
cdr3_aa: CASRVTIGADTQYF

j_call: TRBJ1-1
clone_size: few
d_call: .
v_call: TRBV18
cdr3_nt: TGTGCCAGCTCACCAGGGTCGATTGGGAACACTGAAGCTTTCTTT
cdr3_aa: CASSPGSIGNTEAFF

j_call: TRBJ2-4
clone_size: few
d_call: .
v_call: TRBV4-2
cdr3_nt: TGTGCCAGCAGCCAAGAGGGGGTGACAGCCAAAAACATTCAGTACTTC
cdr3_aa: CASSQEGVTAKNIQYF

j_call: TRBJ1-1
clone_size: .
d_call: .
v_call: TRBV11-2
cdr3_nt: TGTGCCAGCAGCTTTTCCCGAGTGAACACTGAAGCTTTCTTT
cdr3_aa: CASSFSRVNTEAFF

j_call: TRBJ2-3
clone_size: .
d_call: .
v_call: TRBV20-1
cdr3_nt: TGCTGTGCTAGAGGTACCGCCGGGACACTTGATACTAGCACAGATACGCAGTATTTT
cdr3_aa: CCARGTAGTLDTSTDTQYF

j_call: TRBJ1-3
clone_size: .
d_call: .
v_call: TRBV20-1
cdr3_nt: TGCAGTGCTAGTAGAGGAGCTGGAAACACCATATATTTT
cdr3_aa: CSASRGAGNTIYF

j_call: TRBJ2-2
clone_size: .
d_call: .
v_call: TRBV25-1
cdr3_nt: TGTGCCAGCACCCCTCCGAACGGGGAGCTGTTTTTT
cdr3_aa: CASTPPNGELFF

j_call: TRBJ2-3
clone_size: few
d_call: TRBD2
v_call: TRBV6-5
cdr3_nt: TGTGCCAGCAGTTATCGGGGGGAGGATACGCAGTATTTT
cdr3_aa: CASSYRGEDTQYF

j_call: TRBJ2-3
clone_size: few
d_call: .
v_call: TRBV18
cdr3_nt: TGTGCCAGCTCCGTCCCTGGGGATACGCAGTATTTT
cdr3_aa: CASSVPGDTQYF

j_call: TRBJ2-3
clone_size: few
d_call: TRBD2
v_call: TRBV20-1
cdr3_nt: TGCAGTGCTAGGAGGACTAGCGGGAGGGCGACAGATACGCAGTATTTT
cdr3_aa: CSARRTSGRATDTQYF

j_call: TRBJ2-5
clone_size: few
d_call: .
v_call: TRBV20-1
cdr3_nt: TGCAGTGCTAGAAAATTTGGGACGCCGGAGACCCAGTACTTC
cdr3_aa: CSARKFGTPETQYF

j_call: TRBJ2-1
clone_size: .
d_call: TRBD2
v_call: TRBV20-1
cdr3_nt: TGCAGTGCTAGGGGACGGACTAGCGGGAGTTTAAATGAGCAGTTCTTC
cdr3_aa: CSARGRTSGSLNEQFF

j_call: TRBJ2-4
clone_size: few
d_call: TRBD1
v_call: TRBV2
cdr3_nt: TGTGCCAGCAGGCCACAGGGGAATGATGGTAGCATTCAGTACTTC
cdr3_aa: CASRPQGNDGSIQYF

j_call: TRBJ2-3
clone_size: .
d_call: TRBD2
v_call: TRBV12-3/TRBV12-4
cdr3_nt: TGTGCCAGCAGAAGAATAGCGGGAGCAGATACGCAGTATTTT
cdr3_aa: CASRRIAGADTQYF

j_call: TRBJ2-5
clone_size: .
d_call: .
v_call: TRBV18
cdr3_nt: TGTGCCAGCTCACCGGCTGTGACACCAGGGGCCCAGTACTTC
cdr3_aa: CASSPAVTPGAQYF

j_call: TRBJ1-1
clone_size: few
d_call: .
v_call: TRBV12-3/TRBV12-4
cdr3_nt: TGTGCCAGCACTATAGGCGTAGGGGCCCCGAACACTGAAGCTTTCTTT
cdr3_aa: CASTIGVGAPNTEAFF

j_call: TRBJ2-1
clone_size: .
d_call: .
v_call: TRBV19
cdr3_nt: TGTGCCAGTAGATTGGAGGGCTCCAGCTCCTACAATGAGCAGTTCTTC
cdr3_aa: CASRLEGSSSYNEQFF

j_call: TRBJ1-6
clone_size: few
d_call: TRBD1
v_call: TRBV7-6
cdr3_nt: TGTGCCAGCAGGCGCAATCCGGGACAGGGAGGTTCACCCCTCCACTTT
cdr3_aa: CASRRNPGQGGSPLHF

j_call: TRBJ2-5
clone_size: few
d_call: .
v_call: TRBV2
cdr3_nt: TGTGCCAGCAGTCCCGGGACTCCCCAAGAGACCCAGTACTTC
cdr3_aa: CASSPGTPQETQYF

j_call: TRBJ2-4
clone_size: .
d_call: .
v_call: TRBV20-1
cdr3_nt: TGCAGTGCTCGGCCCCAAAACATTCAGTACTTC
cdr3_aa: CSARPQNIQYF

j_call: TRBJ2-1
clone_size: many
d_call: TRBD2
v_call: TRBV12-3/TRBV12-4
cdr3_nt: TGTGCCAGCAGCCTATCTGGGACTAGCGGAAATGAGCAGTTCTTC
cdr3_aa: CASSLSGTSGNEQFF

j_call: TRBJ2-3
clone_size: few
d_call: .
v_call: TRBV14
cdr3_nt: TGTGCCAGCAGCCTTCCACTCAGATACCCGCAGTATTTT
cdr3_aa: CASSLPLRYPQYF

j_call: TRBJ2-2
clone_size: few
d_call: .
v_call: TRBV28
cdr3_nt: TGTGCCAGCAGTTTATTGGTTGGCGGGGCGAACACCGGGGAGCTGTTTTTT
cdr3_aa: CASSLLVGGANTGELFF

j_call: TRBJ2-1
clone_size: .
d_call: .
v_call: TRBV24-1
cdr3_nt: TGTGCCACCAGTGATGCCCAGACTAGCTCCTACAATGAGCAGTTCTTC
cdr3_aa: CATSDAQTSSYNEQFF

j_call: TRBJ1-2
clone_size: few
d_call: TRBD1
v_call: TRBV20-1
cdr3_nt: TGCAGTGCTAGGGAAACAGGGGAGAATGGCTACACCTTC
cdr3_aa: CSARETGENGYTF

j_call: TRBJ1-2
clone_size: .
d_call: .
v_call: TRBV24-1
cdr3_nt: TGTGCCACCAGTGATTTGAACAGGGATATGGGAAGCTACACCTTC
cdr3_aa: CATSDLNRDMGSYTF

j_call: TRBJ2-4
clone_size: .
d_call: TRBD1
v_call: TRBV3-1
cdr3_nt: TGTGCCAGCAGCCGATCACAGGGGGAAGCCAAAAACATTCAGTACTTC
cdr3_aa: CASSRSQGEAKNIQYF

j_call: TRBJ2-4
clone_size: .
d_call: .
v_call: TRBV20-1
cdr3_nt: TGCAGTGCTAGAGATTGGGGCAGTAAAAACATTCAGTACTTC
cdr3_aa: CSARDWGSKNIQYF

j_call: TRBJ2-7
clone_size: .
d_call: TRBD1
v_call: TRBV7-8
cdr3_nt: TGTGCCAGCAGCAACCGGGACAGGGTCTACGAGCAGTACTTC
cdr3_aa: CASSNRDRVYEQYF

j_call: TRBJ2-1
clone_size: .
d_call: TRBD1
v_call: TRBV27
cdr3_nt: TGTGCCAGCAGTTTAAGGGACAGAAATGAGCAGTTCTTC
cdr3_aa: CASSLRDRNEQFF

j_call: TRBJ2-1
clone_size: .
d_call: .
v_call: TRBV5-1
cdr3_nt: TGCGCCAGCAGTAGCCAGGAGGTCTCCTACAATGAGCAGTTCTTC
cdr3_aa: CASSSQEVSYNEQFF

j_call: TRBJ2-1
clone_size: .
d_call: TRBD2
v_call: TRBV28
cdr3_nt: TGTGCCAGCAGTTTAGTGGGAGGGATATATGAGCAGTTCTTC
cdr3_aa: CASSLVGGIYEQFF

j_call: TRBJ2-1
clone_size: .
d_call: .
v_call: TRBV12-3/TRBV12-4
cdr3_nt: TGTGCCAGCAGTTTGGTCCCCCCTGAGCAGTTCTTC
cdr3_aa: CASSLVPPEQFF

j_call: TRBJ2-1
clone_size: .
d_call: TRBD2
v_call: TRBV20-1
cdr3_nt: TGCAGTGCGCGACGACTAGCGGGAGTAACTTACAATGAGCAGTTCTTC
cdr3_aa: CSARRLAGVTYNEQFF

j_call: TRBJ2-3
clone_size: .
d_call: TRBD2
v_call: TRBV20-1
cdr3_nt: TGCAGTGCTAGAGCGGCTAGCGGGAGGGCTAGCACAGATACGCAGTATTTT
cdr3_aa: CSARAASGRASTDTQYF

j_call: TRBJ2-1
clone_size: .
d_call: TRBD2
v_call: TRBV20-1
cdr3_nt: TGCAGTGCGTGGACTAGCGGGAGCTCCTACAATGAGCAGTTCTTC
cdr3_aa: CSAWTSGSSYNEQFF

j_call: TRBJ2-7
clone_size: few
d_call: TRBD2
v_call: TRBV9
cdr3_nt: TGTGCCAGCAGCGGGGAGGGGGGACTAGCGGGAGTCGAGCAGTACTTC
cdr3_aa: CASSGEGGLAGVEQYF

j_call: TRBJ1-6
clone_size: few
d_call: .
v_call: TRBV3-1
cdr3_nt: TGTGCCAGCAGCCAAGGGGTCCTAACGAATAATTCACCCCTCCACTTT
cdr3_aa: CASSQGVLTNNSPLHF

j_call: TRBJ2-7
clone_size: .
d_call: .
v_call: TRBV5-1
cdr3_nt: TGCGCCAGCAGTTCGATAGGGGGTAGCTCCTACGAGCAGTACTTC
cdr3_aa: CASSSIGGSSYEQYF

j_call: TRBJ2-1
clone_size: .
d_call: .
v_call: TRBV10-3
cdr3_nt: TGTGCCATCAGCACCCGGACGGACAACAATGAGCAGTTCTTC
cdr3_aa: CAISTRTDNNEQFF

j_call: TRBJ2-5
clone_size: many
d_call: .
v_call: TRBV24-1
cdr3_nt: TGTGCCACCAGTCTTCCACAGGGAGCCCAGTACTTC
cdr3_aa: CATSLPQGAQYF

j_call: TRBJ2-7
clone_size: .
d_call: TRBD2
v_call: TRBV5-1
cdr3_nt: TGCGCCAGCAGCTCCAGGACTAGCGGGTACTGGTCCTACGAGCAGTACTTC
cdr3_aa: CASSSRTSGYWSYEQYF

j_call: TRBJ2-3
clone_size: .
d_call: .
v_call: TRBV5-1
cdr3_nt: TGCGCCAGCAGCTTGGAACCTAACACAGATACGCAGTATTTT
cdr3_aa: CASSLEPNTDTQYF

j_call: TRBJ2-1
clone_size: few
d_call: .
v_call: TRBV10-3
cdr3_nt: TGTGCCATCAGTGAGGGAAACAATGAGCAGTTCTTC
cdr3_aa: CAISEGNNEQFF

j_call: TRBJ2-1
clone_size: few
d_call: .
v_call: TRBV20-1
cdr3_nt: TGCAGTTGCCCGACTAGTCATGAGCAGTTCTTC
cdr3_aa: CSCPTSHEQFF